This is a list of T cell receptor beta chains from one sample in a study of CD8 T cells in ankylosing spondylitis. Via MiXCR, TCRdb re-called the 5' RACE reads, giving one row per CDR3 protein. The sample includes more than 500,000 distinct CDR3 sequences, approximately 5.3% seen only once; the top ten take approximately 4%. Material for sequencing was blood, either unsorted or a sorted T cell fraction (not recorded which). These receptor sequences come from a male donor with ankylosing spondylitis. Both conserved end residues are part of each CDR3. The D gene is left open where the match is weak. Where a row states a size, it is once, few, many or the class of an expanded clone; other rows omit it.

abundance,v_gene,j_gene,d_gene,CDR3aa,CDR3nt
few,TRBV15,TRBJ2-7,TRBD1,CATRPPGQGPYEQYF,TGTGCCACCAGACCTCCGGGACAGGGGCCCTACGAGCAGTACTTC
many,TRBV20-1,TRBJ2-3,TRBD2,CSAREAGGTDTQYF,TGCAGTGCTAGAGAGGCGGGAGGAACAGATACGCAGTATTTT
many,TRBV12-3/TRBV12-4,TRBJ2-7,TRBD1,CASSWDRGGLYEQYF,TGTGCCAGCAGTTGGGACAGGGGTGGCCTCTACGAGCAGTACTTC
many,TRBV6-5,TRBJ1-1,-,CASSYSEYTEAFF,TGTGCCAGCAGTTACTCGGAGTACACTGAAGCTTTCTTT
many,TRBV20-1,TRBJ2-7,TRBD1,CSAPGQGRPYEQYF,TGCAGTGCCCCGGGACAGGGCCGACCCTACGAGCAGTACTTC
many,TRBV6-1,TRBJ2-2,-,CASNPRENTGELFF,TGTGCCAGCAACCCCAGGGAGAACACCGGGGAGCTGTTTTTT
many,TRBV7-2,TRBJ1-4,-,CASSWDGHNEKLFF,TGTGCCAGCAGCTGGGACGGCCATAATGAAAAACTGTTTTTT
-,TRBV4-3,TRBJ2-1,TRBD2,CASSQLLAGSYNEQFF,TGCGCCAGCAGCCAACTACTAGCGGGATCTTACAATGAGCAGTTCTTC
many,TRBV5-5,TRBJ2-3,-,CASSSNRASTDTQYF,TGTGCCAGCAGCTCCAACAGGGCCAGCACAGATACGCAGTATTTT
many,TRBV7-2,TRBJ2-7,TRBD1,CASSPTGTGAYEQYF,TGTGCCAGCAGCCCCACCGGGACAGGGGCCTACGAGCAGTACTTC
few,TRBV18,TRBJ2-7,-,CASASEGGASYEQYF,TGTGCCAGCGCCTCAGAGGGCGGGGCTTCCTACGAGCAGTACTTC
many,TRBV7-8,TRBJ1-4,-,CASSLVPGADGGPNEKLFF,TGTGCCAGCAGCTTAGTCCCGGGTGCTGATGGGGGACCGAATGAAAAACTGTTTTTT
-,TRBV12-3/TRBV12-4,TRBJ1-2,-,CASSLTLSGAPINYGYTF,TGTGCCAGCAGTTTAACTTTGTCGGGGGCGCCCATAAACTATGGCTACACCTTC
many,TRBV24-1,TRBJ2-2,TRBD1,CATSDLPGTGSTTGELFF,TGTGCCACCAGTGATTTACCCGGGACAGGGTCGACCACCGGGGAGCTGTTTTTT
many,TRBV5-5,TRBJ1-2,TRBD1,CASSLFTTGTGSIYGYTF,TGTGCCAGCAGCTTGTTCACGACTGGGACAGGGTCGATCTATGGCTACACCTTC
-,TRBV5-1,TRBJ2-6,-,CASSLFTSGANVLTF,TGCGCCAGCAGCTTGTTTACATCTGGGGCCAACGTCCTGACTTTC
few,TRBV11-2,TRBJ2-3,TRBD2,CASSFRTSAVTDTQYF,TGTGCCAGCAGCTTTCGGACTAGCGCTGTCACAGATACGCAGTATTTT
many,TRBV12-3/TRBV12-4,TRBJ1-3,-,CASREEDSSGNTIYF,TGTGCCAGCAGAGAAGAGGACTCCTCTGGAAACACCATATATTTT
many,TRBV5-1,TRBJ2-5,-,CASSLSTGVGKETQYF,TGCGCCAGCAGCTTGAGTACCGGGGTCGGGAAAGAGACCCAGTACTTC
-,TRBV6-5,TRBJ2-5,TRBD2,CASSSRTSGEETQYF,TGTGCCAGCAGTTCCCGAACTAGCGGGGAAGAGACCCAGTACTTC
-,TRBV11-3,TRBJ2-7,TRBD2,CASSLGRSSGIYEQYF,TGTGCCAGCAGCTTAGGTCGTTCTAGCGGGATCTACGAGCAGTACTTC
many,TRBV11-3,TRBJ2-3,TRBD2,CASSLGLAGPGTQYF,TGTGCCAGCAGCCTTGGACTAGCGGGGCCTGGTACGCAGTATTTT
many,TRBV12-3/TRBV12-4,TRBJ2-7,TRBD2,CASSSYRLAGEKAQQYF,TGTGCCAGCAGTTCCTATCGACTAGCGGGAGAGAAGGCCCAGCAGTACTTC
-,TRBV27,TRBJ1-4,-,CASRLTMGREKLFF,TGTGCCAGCAGACTCACCATGGGTCGTGAAAAACTGTTTTTT
many,TRBV29-1,TRBJ2-2,TRBD2,CSVGGGGTGELFF,TGCAGCGTTGGCGGGGGTGGCACCGGGGAGCTGTTTTTT
many,TRBV7-6,TRBJ2-1,-,CASSAPYNEQFF,TGTGCCAGCAGCGCGCCCTACAATGAGCAGTTCTTC
many,TRBV5-1,TRBJ1-1,-,CASSLDPSDTEAFF,TGCGCCAGCAGCTTGGACCCAAGTGACACTGAAGCTTTCTTT
many,TRBV20-1,TRBJ1-1,TRBD1,CSASSWTGAGDTEAFF,TGCAGTGCTAGTTCCTGGACAGGGGCAGGGGACACTGAAGCTTTCTTT
many,TRBV28,TRBJ1-5,-,CASDWARDQPQHF,TGTGCCAGCGACTGGGCCCGGGATCAGCCCCAGCATTTT